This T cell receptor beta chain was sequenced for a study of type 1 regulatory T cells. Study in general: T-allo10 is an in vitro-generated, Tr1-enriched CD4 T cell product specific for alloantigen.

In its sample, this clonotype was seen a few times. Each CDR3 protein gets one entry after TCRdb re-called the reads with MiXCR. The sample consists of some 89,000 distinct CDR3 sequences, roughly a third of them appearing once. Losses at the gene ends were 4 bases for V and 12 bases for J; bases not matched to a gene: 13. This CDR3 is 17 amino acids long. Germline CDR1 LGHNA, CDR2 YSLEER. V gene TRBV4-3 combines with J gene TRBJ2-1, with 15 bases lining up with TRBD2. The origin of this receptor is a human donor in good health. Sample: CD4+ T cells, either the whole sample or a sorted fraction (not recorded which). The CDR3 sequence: CASSPGPEGLAGGVQFF. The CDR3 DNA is TGCGCCAGCAGCCCGGGCCCGGAGGGACTAGCGGGAGGAGTGCAGTTCTTC.